These T cell receptor beta chains were read from a single sample in a study of blood T cells in healthy people across ages. TCRdb analysed the 5' RACE reads with MiXCR anew, one entry per CDR3 protein. The sample records about 380,000 distinct CDR3 sequences, roughly half being singletons. Sequencing was performed on blood. Receptors were obtained from a man in his 60s in good health. The CDR3 runs from the conserved cysteine through the conserved F or W. The D gene is left open where the match is weak. Some rows have no size entry. The others give once, few or many, or a class for an expanded clone.

TRBV20-1,TRBJ2-7,-,-,TGCAGTGCTGGCGGTCGGGCAGCTTACGAGCAGTACTTC,CSAGGRAAYEQYF
TRBV27,TRBJ2-7,-,-,TGTGCCAGCAGTTTATCACAGGGTGGCAGAATCTACGAGCAGTACTTC,CASSLSQGGRIYEQYF
TRBV7-9,TRBJ2-5,-,TRBD1,TGTGCCAGCAGCCCGACAAAGCTGGGGCAGGGGGCAAAGGAGCCGTACTTC,CASSPTKLGQGAKEPYF
TRBV20-1,TRBJ2-7,many,TRBD2,TGCAGTGCGAACACGATAGCGGGGGGCCCGGGTGAGCAGTACTTC,CSANTIAGGPGEQYF
TRBV7-2,TRBJ2-2,few,-,TGTGCCAGCAGAGTGGCGGGGACCGGGGAGCTGTTTTTT,CASRVAGTGELFF
TRBV6-1,TRBJ2-7,-,-,TGTGCCAGCAGCGTCGACACTACCGGTTCCGAGCAGTACTTC,CASSVDTTGSEQYF
TRBV12-3/TRBV12-4,TRBJ2-2,few,-,TGTGCCAGCAGCCTTCTTGTGAACACCGGGGAGCTGTTTTTT,CASSLLVNTGELFF
TRBV20-1,TRBJ2-3,-,-,TGCAGTGCTAGAGATCAGGGATTAGCAACAGATACGCAGTATTTT,CSARDQGLATDTQYF
TRBV28,TRBJ1-2,-,-,TGTGCCAGCAGCCGCCCGGGCACCCGCTATGGCTACACCTTC,CASSRPGTRYGYTF
TRBV7-2,TRBJ1-1,-,-,TGTGCCAGCAGCTTAATGGGAGACACTGAAGCTTTCTTT,CASSLMGDTEAFF
TRBV10-1,TRBJ2-3,few,-,TGCGCCAGCTCCCGACAAGGGGGAGATACGCAGTATTTT,CASSRQGGDTQYF
TRBV27,TRBJ2-1,-,TRBD2,TGTGCCAGCCGGCCGGGACTAGTTTACAATGAGCAGTTCTTC,CASRPGLVYNEQFF
TRBV14,TRBJ2-1,-,-,TGTGCCAGCAGCCAAAGCCGCCCCCGATCGGATGAGCAGTTCTTC,CASSQSRPRSDEQFF
TRBV4-2,TRBJ2-1,-,TRBD2,TGTGCCAGCAGCCGACTAGCGGGAGGGCCTCTGGGTGAAAATGAGCAGTTCTTC,CASSRLAGGPLGENEQFF
TRBV29-1,TRBJ2-1,few,-,TGCAGCGCCAAGGGGGGTGGCGGGACCGTTTACAATGAGCAGTTCTTC,CSAKGGGGTVYNEQFF
TRBV28,TRBJ2-3,-,-,TGTGCCAGCAGCCCGGAGGGGATCCGCTCTGGCACAGATACGCAGTATTTT,CASSPEGIRSGTDTQYF
TRBV5-1,TRBJ2-3,few,-,TGCGCCAGCAGCTTGGGGCAGGCTAGCACAGATACGCAGTATTTT,CASSLGQASTDTQYF
TRBV28,TRBJ1-1,few,-,TGTGCCAGCAGTTTGGAACACCCGAACGCTGAAGCTTTCTTT,CASSLEHPNAEAFF
TRBV28,TRBJ2-5,many,-,TGTGCCAGCAGTCCCGGACGGATGTACCAAGAGACCCAGTACTTC,CASSPGRMYQETQYF
TRBV28,TRBJ2-1,few,TRBD1,TGTGCCAGCAGGACAGGGTGGATCGGTGAGCAGTTCTTC,CASRTGWIGEQFF
TRBV29-1,TRBJ2-3,-,TRBD1,TGCAGCGTACTCGACAGGGGCCTATACAGCGATTCTAGCACAGATACGCAGTATTTT,CSVLDRGLYSDSSTDTQYF
TRBV7-9,TRBJ2-5,-,-,TGTGCCAGCAGCAGGGCAAACCAAGAGACCCAGTACTTC,CASSRANQETQYF
TRBV7-7,TRBJ2-2,-,-,TGTGCTAGCAGCTTAGCGCGGCCTGGGACCGGGGAGCTGTTTTTT,CASSLARPGTGELFF
TRBV5-5,TRBJ2-1,-,-,TGTGCCAGCAGCTTGGGGGCGGGAATGGTGTTGGTAAATGAGCAGTTCTTC,CASSLGAGMVLVNEQFF
TRBV7-8,TRBJ2-3,-,-,TGTGCCAGCAGCTTAGTGGGGTGGGGCGGAAACACAGATACGCAGTATTTT,CASSLVGWGGNTDTQYF
TRBV20-1,TRBJ1-4,-,TRBD1,TGCAGTGCTATTCGGACAGGGGGTGTAGAAAAACTGTTTTTT,CSAIRTGGVEKLFF
TRBV20-1,TRBJ2-7,few,-,TGCAGTGCTAGAGATAGGAGGAGACTCGCGAACTACGAGCAGTACTTC,CSARDRRRLANYEQYF
TRBV4-2,TRBJ2-1,-,TRBD2,TGTGCCAGCAGGCCCCTAGCGGGAGGCTTCGGCGAGCAGTTCTTC,CASRPLAGGFGEQFF
TRBV2,TRBJ2-1,few,-,TGTGCCAGCAGGTTTGACCTCTCACAGTTCTTC,CASRFDLSQFF
TRBV12-3/TRBV12-4,TRBJ1-4,-,-,TGTGCCAGCAGCGAGGGGGGCGTAAAACTGTTTTTT,CASSEGGVKLFF
TRBV6-2/TRBV6-3,TRBJ2-7,-,-,TGTGCCAGCACCTCCGGACCCCGGGACTTCTCCTACGAGCAGTACTTC,CASTSGPRDFSYEQYF
TRBV28,TRBJ1-4,many,-,TGTGCCAGCAGCCCCGGCTCTGATGAAAAACTGTTTTTT,CASSPGSDEKLFF
TRBV6-4,TRBJ2-2,-,TRBD2,TGTGCCAGCCCCCGGGGGGGCAACACCGGGGAGCTGTTTTTT,CASPRGGNTGELFF
TRBV18,TRBJ1-4,-,-,TGTGCCAGCTCACCGACCGGGGGGCTAAATGAAAAACTGTTTTTT,CASSPTGGLNEKLFF
TRBV20-1,TRBJ2-7,few,TRBD2,TGCAGTGCTAGATCACTAGCGGGACTAAGCTCCTACAATGAGCAGTACTTC,CSARSLAGLSSYNEQYF
TRBV3-1,TRBJ2-1,-,-,TGTGCCAGCATGGGACGGGGATACAATGAGCAGTTCTTC,CASMGRGYNEQFF
TRBV4-3,TRBJ1-2,few,TRBD1,TGCGCCAGCAGCCAAGGGGACAGGGGGGGTTACACCTTC,CASSQGDRGGYTF
TRBV29-1,TRBJ2-3,-,-,TGCAGCTCACACACAGGGGATACGCAGTATTTT,CSSHTGDTQYF
TRBV28,TRBJ2-7,-,-,TGTGCCAGCAGTGTAGGCCACAGGAACGAGCAGTACTTC,CASSVGHRNEQYF
TRBV10-1,TRBJ2-1,many,TRBD2,TGCGCCAGCACCAGCGGGGGGTCCTCCTACAATGAGCAGTTCTTC,CASTSGGSSYNEQFF
TRBV7-9,TRBJ2-7,many,-,TGTGCCAGCAGCTTAGATGCGGGGAGGACCTACGAGCAGTACTTC,CASSLDAGRTYEQYF
TRBV20-1,TRBJ1-2,-,TRBD1,TGCAGTGCTAGAACAGGGGCCTCTACGGGCGGCTACACCTTC,CSARTGASTGGYTF
TRBV28,TRBJ1-2,-,-,TGTGCCAGCAGTTCCTATAGACGGACTACCTTCTATGGCTACACCTTC,CASSSYRRTTFYGYTF
TRBV6-1,TRBJ1-6,-,TRBD1,TGTGCCAGCAGTGAGGACAGGGGCTTATTGAATTCACCCCTCCACTTT,CASSEDRGLLNSPLHF
TRBV2,TRBJ2-7,-,-,TGTGCCAGCATAGGTAGTGCCAGCTCCTACGAGCAGTACTTC,CASIGSASSYEQYF
TRBV10-3,TRBJ2-1,-,TRBD1,TGTGCCATCAGTACGGGACAGGAACATACTGGGGGTGAGCAGTTCTTC,CAISTGQEHTGGEQFF